The 25 T cell receptor beta chains listed next were all sequenced from one sample in a study of T cell repertoires in cytomegalovirus infection. MiXCR, applied by TCRdb to the reads, yields one record per CDR3 protein. The sample carries more than 200,000 distinct CDR3 sequences, approximately 9.1% recorded once. Sequencing was carried out using PBMCs. The source is a human donor in good health (CMV status not recorded). Some clones in this sample may be carry-over from other donors' samples.

This clonotype showed up just a few times. This chain joins TRBV25-1 and TRBJ2-1; 8 bases are a match to TRBD2. Germline CDR1 and CDR2: MGHDK and SYGVNS. CDR3 size: 16 residues. Losses at the gene ends were 3 bases for V and 0 bases for J; bases not matched to a gene: 4. The CDR3 coding sequence is TGTGCCAGCAGTGACCAGCGGGGGAGCTCCTACAATGAGCAGTTCTTC. Translated, it gives CASSDQRGSSYNEQFF.

This clonotype occurred a few times. The V and J genes are TRBV29-1 and TRBJ1-2; D might be TRBD1 (5 bases). This CDR3 has 14 residues. CDR1 and CDR2 (germline): SQVTM, ANQGSEA. Trimming removed 1 base from V and 6 bases from J, with 15 bases in between. The CDR3 region is CSVEARGYRDGYTF. Written as DNA, the CDR3 is TGCAGCGTTGAAGCAAGGGGCTATAGGGATGGCTACACCTTC.

This clonotype was observed at least ten times. This rearrangement joins TRBV24-1 to TRBJ1-1; tentatively, D is TRBD1 (5 bases). The germline V and J ends were trimmed by 1 base and 3 bases, with 14 bases remaining between them. CDR3 length: 16 amino acids. CDR1 is KGHDR and CDR2 is SFDVKD in the germline V gene. CDR3 region: CATSDFGGREDTEAFF. The CDR3 DNA reads as TGTGCCACCAGTGATTTTGGTGGCAGGGAGGACACTGAAGCTTTCTTT.

CDR3 amino acids: CASSLQVGQDAYEQYF. The CDR3 DNA is TGTGCCAGCAGTTTACAGGTCGGGCAGGACGCCTACGAGCAGTACTTC. The chain couples TRBV12-3 or TRBV12-4 to TRBJ2-7; D unclear. The CDR3 consists of 16 residues. Trimming took off 2 bases at V and 2 bases at J, with 16 bases between the two ends.

This clonotype occurred many times. V and J are TRBV7-2 and TRBJ2-5; D is uncertain. The CDR3 is 15 residues long. Germline CDR1 and CDR2: SGHTA and FQGNSA. Trimming took off 1 base at V and 2 bases at J, with 11 bases between the two ends. In DNA form, the CDR3 reads TGTGCCAGCAGCTTAGTAGGGCAAAATCAAGAGACCCAGTACTTC. As protein: CASSLVGQNQETQYF.

At least ten counts were recorded for this clonotype. V usage is TRBV2 and J usage is TRBJ1-1; 12 bases match TRBD1. CDR1 SNHLY and CDR2 FYNNEI come from the germline V gene. The CDR3 has 15 amino acids. With V trimmed by 8 bases and J by 11 bases, 15 bases remained unmatched. The CDR3 sequence is CASLDPGQGARGAFF. Written as DNA, the CDR3 is TGTGCCAGCCTCGACCCGGGACAGGGGGCGCGTGGCGCTTTCTTT.

This clonotype has a count of ten or more. The J gene is TRBJ2-3, the V gene TRBV7-2; weak D call: TRBD2 (6 bases). Germline V gene data show CDR1 as SGHTA and CDR2 as FQGNSA. Trimming pared 1 base from V and 5 bases from J, leaving 13 bases between. The CDR3 length is 15 residues. DNA for the CDR3: TGTGCCAGCAGCTTAGATGCGGGATCGGGAGATACGCAGTATTTT. Translated, it gives CASSLDAGSGDTQYF.

This clonotype was seen only once. Given a much more abundant clone one base away, this may be a read error. This sequence joins TRBV30 and TRBJ2-7; D gene unclear. The V gene lost 5 bases and the J gene lost 1 base, with 12 bases spanning the gap. The CDR3 is made up of 13 amino acids. CDR1 is GTSNPN and CDR2 is SVGIG in the germline V gene (reference sequence). CDR3 bases: TGTGCCTGGGAACCGGAACAGTCCTACGAGCAGTACTTC. Protein product: CAWEPEQSYEQYF.

The sample holds many counts of this clonotype. This chain links TRBV28 with TRBJ1-5; D is unresolved. Germline CDR1 MDHEN, CDR2 SYDVKM. Trimming left V 4 bases short and J 2 bases short, with 9 bases between. The CDR3 is 14 amino acids. The CDR3 here is CASSYILGNQPQHF. The CDR3 bases are TGTGCCAGCAGTTACATCCTCGGCAATCAGCCCCAGCATTTT.

This chain joins TRBV7-9 and TRBJ1-6; D is undetermined. CDR3 size: 15 residues. V gave up 3 bases and J gave up 6 bases, with 12 bases separating them. The germline V gene has CDR1 SEHNR and CDR2 FQNEAQ (reference sequence). The CDR3 bases are TGTGCCAGCAGCTTGGCAACACGGGTTAATTCACCCCTCCACTTT. Amino acid sequence: CASSLATRVNSPLHF.

In this sample, this clonotype turned up many times. The chain is built from TRBV7-2 and TRBJ1-2, with D possibly being TRBD1 (6 bases). Trimming removed 6 bases at V and 4 bases at J, with 18 bases between. Germline CDR1 and CDR2: SGHTA and FQGNSA. There are 15 residues in the CDR3. CDR3 sequence: CASSIGGGSGYGYTF. CDR3 bases: TGTGCCAGCAGTATAGGCGGGGGCTCAGGCTATGGCTACACCTTC.

Ten or more counts support this clonotype. The chain has TRBV20-1 and TRBJ1-2, with TRBD1 matching over 11 bases. From germline, CDR1 is DFQATT and CDR2 SNEGSKA (reference sequence). CDR3 length: 16 amino acids. V trimming: 8 bases; J trimming: 7 bases; junction bases outside the gene matches: 18. Written as DNA, the CDR3 is TGCAGTACCAGTAGGACAGGGGGCCTAACGGGACCTGGCTACACCTTC. This encodes CSTSRTGGLTGPGYTF.

The rearrangement uses TRBV6-1 and TRBJ2-2; 7 nucleotides agree with TRBD1. This CDR3 is built from 16 residues. Germline CDR1 and CDR2: MNHNS and SASEGT. The V segment lost 2 bases and the J segment 4 bases; nucleotides outside the gene matches: 7. CDR3 region: CASSERATGSTGELFF. For the CDR3, the DNA is TGTGCCAGCAGTGAAAGGGCGACAGGGTCCACCGGGGAGCTGTTTTTT.

As concerns this clonotype: Just one base apart from a much larger clone, this may be a read error. J is TRBJ1-1 and V is TRBV7-2; D not resolved. CDR1 is SGHTA and CDR2 is FQGNSA in the germline V gene. Between the trimmed V and J ends, which lost 1 base and 5 bases, there was a span of 14 bases. The CDR3 sequence is 15 residues long. CDR3 protein: CASSLVLGIRTEAFF. The CDR3 DNA is TGTGCCAGCAGCTTAGTCCTGGGGATCAGGACTGAAGCTTTCTTT.

This chain uses TRBV6-8 with TRBJ1-1; D is unresolved. V lost 4 bases and J 4 bases, leaving 10 bases between the germline ends. CDR1 is MNHGY and CDR2 is SAAAGT in the germline V gene. There are 13 residues in the CDR3. Written as DNA, the CDR3 is TGTGCCAGCAGTTCAGTGACGGGCACTGAAGCTTTCTTT. Translated: CASSSVTGTEAFF.

This clonotype was picked up many times. The chain joins TRBV7-8 to TRBJ2-7, with 7 nucleotides matching TRBD1. With 5 bases clipped from V and 4 bases from J, the junction kept 11 bases outside the gene matches. The CDR3 spans 15 residues. In germline, CDR1 is SGHVS, CDR2 FQNEAQ. This CDR3 is CASSRSTGMGYEQYF. In DNA, the CDR3 is TGTGCCAGCAGCCGCTCGACAGGGATGGGGTACGAGCAGTACTTC.

The rearrangement joins TRBV20-1 to TRBJ2-1; D perhaps matches TRBD1 (6 bases). V dropped 0 bases and J dropped 2 bases, with 20 bases sitting between them. In germline, CDR1 is DFQATT, CDR2 SNEGSKA (reference sequence). The CDR3 covers 18 residues. The chain's CDR3 is CSARDHPPRGSPYNEQFF. The CDR3 DNA reads as TGCAGTGCTAGAGATCACCCCCCCAGGGGTTCGCCCTACAATGAGCAGTTCTTC.

This clonotype was recorded at least ten times. The chain couples TRBV28 to TRBJ1-4; D is ambiguous. The CDR3 is 16 amino acids. Trimming shortened V by 5 bases and J by 3 bases, and 16 bases separated the two germline ends. From germline, CDR1 is MDHEN and CDR2 SYDVKM. CDR3 in amino acids: CASSPMTGRANEKLFF. CDR3 bases: TGTGCCAGCAGTCCAATGACGGGGAGAGCTAATGAAAAACTGTTTTTT.

This clonotype has a count of ten or more. The chain links TRBV19 to TRBJ2-1; 7 nucleotides line up with TRBD2. Germline V gene lookup returns CDR1 LNHDA and CDR2 SQIVND (reference sequence). Unmatched junction bases numbered 6, after V lost 3 bases and J lost 7 bases. This CDR3 is 14 amino acids long. This chain's CDR3 is CASSMRLAANEQFF. CDR3 bases: TGTGCCAGTAGTATGAGGCTAGCGGCGAATGAGCAGTTCTTC.

This clonotype was observed at least ten times. This chain links TRBV12-3 or TRBV12-4 with TRBJ1-4, with unresolved D. V lost 1 base, J lost 8 bases, and 11 bases lay in between. The length of the CDR3 is 14 residues. CDR3: CASSLGQPYEKLFF. Written as DNA, the CDR3 is TGTGCCAGCAGTTTAGGGCAGCCCTACGAAAAACTGTTTTTT.

This clonotype appeared many times. The chain recombines TRBV7-9 with TRBJ2-5, with TRBD2 matching over 12 bases. V shed 5 bases, J shed 2 bases, and the junction held 12 bases outside the gene matches. The CDR3 has 18 residues. The germline gives CDR1 SEHNR, CDR2 FQNEAQ (reference sequence). The CDR3 reads CASSLNVWTSGAQETQYF. The CDR3 region has the DNA TGTGCCAGCAGCCTCAACGTTTGGACTAGCGGGGCTCAAGAGACCCAGTACTTC.

This clonotype was found many times. The chain is built from TRBV7-3 and TRBJ2-1; tentatively, D is TRBD2 (7 bases). The CDR3 runs 16 residues. From germline, CDR1 is SGHTA and CDR2 FQGTGA. V lost 1 base, J lost 7 bases, and 17 bases lay in between. This chain's CDR3 is CASSLRGGGVPNEQFF. The DNA for the CDR3 is TGTGCCAGCAGCTTAAGGGGCGGGGGCGTACCGAATGAGCAGTTCTTC.

This clonotype was seen a handful of times. The J gene is TRBJ2-5, the V gene TRBV11-2; the D gene could be TRBD1 or TRBD2 (6 bases each). The length of the CDR3 is 15 residues. V lost 5 bases and J 5 bases, leaving 18 bases between the germline ends. Germline lookup yields CDR1 SGHAT and CDR2 FQNNGV. This CDR3 reads CASSPLGGSMETQYF. DNA of the CDR3: TGTGCCAGCAGCCCCCTCGGGGGCTCTATGGAGACCCAGTACTTC. Looking up the rest from reference TRBV11-2 and TRBJ2-5 gives the full variable domain: EAGVAQSPRYKIIEKRQSVAFWCNPISGHATLYWYQQILGQGPKLLIQFQNNGVVDDSQLPKDRFSAERLKGVDSTLKIQPAKLEDSAVYLCASSPLGGSMETQYFGPGTRLLVL.

This clonotype occurred many times. The chain joins TRBV6-2 or TRBV6-3 to TRBJ2-3; 7 positions match TRBD2. With 4 bases clipped from V and 1 base from J, the junction kept 5 bases outside the gene matches. Germline values: CDR1 MNHEY, CDR2 SVGEGT. This CDR3 contains 15 residues. The CDR3 coding sequence is TGTGCCAGCAGTTCGGCGGGGGACCGCACAGATACGCAGTATTTT. This translates into CASSSAGDRTDTQYF.

In this sample, this clonotype turned up many times. The CDR3 reads CASSRQGGSPLHF. In DNA, the CDR3 is TGTGCCAGCAGCCGGCAGGGCGGTTCACCCCTCCACTTT. The rearrangement joins TRBV14 to TRBJ1-6; TRBD1 might be the D (5 bases). This CDR3 contains 13 residues. Trimming shortened V by 4 bases and J by 9 bases, and 10 bases separated the two germline ends. The V gene's germline CDR1 is SGHDN and CDR2 FVKESK.